These T cell receptor beta chains were read from a single sample in a study of technical replicates of blood from a handful of donors. Profiling relied on immunoSEQ multiplex PCR, and the TCRdb table lists in-frame clones only, not all of them. The table lists approximately 52,000 clones, about 86% of them singletons. Source material: PBMCs. The receptors shown here come from a human donor in good health. Some clones in this sample may be carry-over from other donors' samples. Both conserved end residues are part of each CDR3. D genes are given only for firm matches. Expanded clones get a size class; other rows say once, few or many, or leave the size out.

D,J,size,V,CDR3,DNA
-,TRBJ2-5,-,TRBV19,CATRVVSETQYF,TGTGCCACCCGGGTAGTCTCGGAGACCCAGTACTTC
-,TRBJ2-3,-,TRBV4-3,CASSRVALSTDTQYF,TGCGCCAGCAGCCGGGTAGCGCTAAGCACAGATACGCAGTATTTT
-,TRBJ1-1,-,TRBV2,CASSRRDKTNTEAFF,TGTGCCAGCAGTCGAAGGGACAAAACGAACACTGAAGCTTTCTTT
-,TRBJ1-6,-,TRBV30,CAWTRTNLPPLHF,TGTGCCTGGACCAGGACAAATCTACCACCCCTCCACTTT
TRBD2,TRBJ2-5,-,TRBV27,CASSASGRRETQYF,TGTGCCAGCAGCGCTAGCGGGAGGAGGGAGACCCAGTACTTC
-,TRBJ1-1,-,TRBV19,CACTVGPNTEAFF,TGTGCCTGTACGGTTGGGCCGAACACTGAAGCTTTCTTT
TRBD1,TRBJ1-2,-,TRBV5-4,CASHWTGGNFGGYTF,TGTGCCAGCCATTGGACAGGGGGCAACTTCGGAGGCTACACCTTC
TRBD2,TRBJ2-3,-,TRBV2,CASSAQGRGSRADTQYF,TGTGCCAGCAGTGCCCAAGGGCGCGGGAGTAGGGCAGATACGCAGTATTTT
-,TRBJ2-7,-,TRBV4-1,CASSQDVSTYEQYF,TGCGCCAGCAGCCAAGACGTGTCTACCTACGAGCAGTACTTC
TRBD1,TRBJ1-1,-,TRBV15,CATSDASTGWFTEAFF,TGTGCCACCAGCGACGCGTCGACAGGGTGGTTCACTGAAGCTTTCTTT
-,TRBJ1-2,-,TRBV19,CASSIGAIYYGYTF,TGTGCCAGTAGTATAGGAGCCATCTATTATGGCTACACCTTC
-,TRBJ1-3,-,TRBV2,CASSDGGSGNTIYF,TGTGCCAGCAGTGACGGGGGCTCTGGAAACACCATATATTTT
TRBD2,TRBJ2-7,once,TRBV29-1,CSVETKRPGGTYEQYF,TGCAGCGTTGAAACTAAACGGCCCGGGGGGACCTACGAGCAGTACTTC
TRBD1,TRBJ1-2,-,TRBV7-3,CASSLTGQGNYGYTF,TGTGCCAGCAGCTTAACGGGACAGGGGAACTATGGCTACACCTTC
TRBD1,TRBJ1-2,-,TRBV6-1,CASSTVRGQSYGYTF,TGTGCCAGCAGTACGGTTAGGGGGCAGAGCTATGGCTACACCTTC
-,TRBJ2-2,-,TRBV6-1,CASSETLYTGELFF,TGTGCCAGCTCCGAGACATTATACACCGGGGAGCTGTTTTTT
TRBD1,TRBJ2-1,-,TRBV7-2,CASSLMQGTDEQFF,TGTGCCAGCAGCTTAATGCAGGGGACAGATGAGCAGTTCTTC
-,TRBJ1-1,-,TRBV27,CASSFYREGTEAFF,TGTGCCAGCAGTTTCTACAGGGAAGGCACTGAAGCTTTCTTT
TRBD1,TRBJ2-1,-,TRBV2,CASRRTGPYNEQFF,TGTGCCAGCAGAAGGACAGGGCCCTACAATGAGCAGTTCTTC
-,TRBJ1-4,-,TRBV5-1,CASSLVPATNEKLFF,TGCGCCAGCAGCTTGGTACCGGCAACTAATGAAAAACTGTTTTTT
-,TRBJ1-6,-,TRBV7-9,CASSLSNSPLHF,TGTGCCAGCAGCTTGAGTAATTCACCCCTCCACTTT
TRBD1,TRBJ2-7,-,TRBV18,CASSPNTGTGGRQYF,TGTGCCAGCTCACCAAATACCGGGACAGGGGGCAGGCAGTACTTC
TRBD2,TRBJ2-1,few,TRBV4-3,CASSQGLKWREDPYNEQFF,TGCGCCAGCAGCCAAGGTCTAAAATGGCGGGAGGACCCCTACAATGAGCAGTTCTTC
TRBD1,TRBJ2-7,-,TRBV5-4,CASSSGRGSYEQYF,TGTGCCAGCAGCTCCGGCAGGGGGTCCTACGAGCAGTACTTC
TRBD1,TRBJ1-5,-,TRBV27,CASSHRGQGQPQHF,TGTGCCAGCAGTCACAGGGGGCAAGGACAGCCCCAGCATTTT
TRBD1,TRBJ2-3,-,TRBV7-3,CASSRDQGAADTQYF,TGTGCCAGCAGCCGGGATCAGGGGGCGGCAGATACGCAGTATTTT
TRBD2,TRBJ2-3,-,TRBV25-1,CASSRGLAGGADTQYF,TGTGCCAGCAGTAGAGGACTAGCGGGAGGGGCAGATACGCAGTATTTT
-,TRBJ2-1,-,TRBV18,CASSPLLSGSGNEQFF,TGTGCCAGCTCACCTCTTCTCTCCGGGAGCGGTAATGAGCAGTTCTTC
TRBD2,TRBJ2-5,-,TRBV4-2,CASSQEATSGRETQYF,TGTGCCAGCAGCCAAGAAGCGACTAGCGGTCGGGAGACCCAGTACTTC
TRBD1,TRBJ2-7,-,TRBV5-1,CASSHGQGSREQYF,TGCGCCAGCAGCCACGGACAGGGATCCCGCGAGCAGTACTTC
-,TRBJ1-1,-,TRBV4-1,CASSQDVQGRSAEAFF,TGCGCCAGCAGCCAAGATGTCCAGGGGAGATCCGCTGAAGCTTTCTTT
TRBD2,TRBJ2-7,-,TRBV11-2,CASSLVTSGTYEQYF,TGTGCCAGCAGCCTAGTGACTAGCGGGACCTACGAGCAGTACTTC
TRBD1,TRBJ2-7,-,TRBV7-6,CASSSFGTGLSYEQYF,TGTGCCAGCAGCTCCTTCGGGACAGGCCTTTCCTACGAGCAGTACTTC
-,TRBJ2-1,few,TRBV9,CASSSQGGSYNEQFF,TGTGCCAGCAGCTCTCAGGGGGGCTCCTACAATGAGCAGTTCTTC
TRBD2,TRBJ2-7,-,TRBV5-1,CASSLEGTRTYEQYF,TGCGCCAGCAGCTTGGAGGGGACTAGAACCTACGAGCAGTACTTC
TRBD1,TRBJ1-1,-,TRBV4-3,CASSPGRGRSEAFF,TGCGCCAGCAGTCCCGGCAGGGGGCGTTCTGAAGCTTTCTTT
-,TRBJ2-7,-,TRBV11-2,CASSSTRSSYEQYF,TGTGCCAGCAGCTCCACGCGGAGCTCCTACGAGCAGTACTTC
-,TRBJ1-2,-,TRBV11-3,CASSSRTECGYTF,TGTGCCAGCAGCTCTCGGACAGAATGTGGCTACACCTTC
TRBD1,TRBJ1-1,large,TRBV5-1,CASSLAGGYTEAFF,TGCGCCAGCAGCTTGGCAGGGGGGTACACTGAAGCTTTCTTT
-,TRBJ2-3,-,TRBV5-1,CASSLEGWSSWGTDTQYF,TGCGCCAGCAGCTTGGAAGGTTGGAGCTCTTGGGGCACAGATACGCAGTATTTT
-,TRBJ2-3,-,TRBV18,CASSPWRTSTDTQYF,TGTGCCAGCTCACCCTGGCGGACTAGCACAGATACGCAGTATTTT
-,TRBJ2-4,-,TRBV6-5,CASRLTGTSKNIQYF,TGTGCCAGCAGACTCACCGGGACTTCCAAAAACATTCAGTACTTC
-,TRBJ1-3,few,TRBV9,CASSVGGSTSGNTIYF,TGTGCCAGCAGCGTAGGGGGCAGCACCTCTGGAAACACCATATATTTT
TRBD2,TRBJ2-1,-,TRBV9,CASSVGLAVYNEQFF,TGTGCCAGCAGCGTAGGCCTAGCGGTCTACAATGAGCAGTTCTTC
TRBD2,TRBJ2-3,-,TRBV6-4,CASSELAGESDTQYF,TGTGCCAGCAGTGAACTAGCGGGAGAGTCGGATACGCAGTATTTT
TRBD2,TRBJ2-7,-,TRBV7-3,CASSSTSGVYEQYF,TGTGCCAGCAGCTCGACTAGCGGGGTGTACGAGCAGTACTTC
-,TRBJ2-1,few,TRBV4-2,CASSQGYRDNEQFF,TGTGCCAGCAGCCAGGGCTACAGGGACAATGAGCAGTTCTTC
TRBD1,TRBJ1-1,few,TRBV2,CASRRGTGRDTEAFF,TGTGCCAGCAGGAGGGGGACAGGGAGGGACACTGAAGCTTTCTTT
-,TRBJ2-1,-,TRBV4-3,CASSQGSTAVSYNEQFF,TGCGCCAGCAGCCAAGGCTCGACGGCGGTCTCCTACAATGAGCAGTTCTTC
TRBD1,TRBJ2-2,-,TRBV9,CASSLKGASTGELFF,TGTGCCAGCAGCTTAAAGGGGGCATCCACCGGGGAGCTGTTTTTT
TRBD1,TRBJ1-6,-,TRBV5-1,CASSTGQGETSPLHF,TGCGCCAGCAGCACTGGACAGGGTGAGACCTCACCCCTCCACTTT
-,TRBJ1-1,-,TRBV4-1,CASSPAQGLSVFF,TGCGCCAGCAGCCCGGCGCAGGGATTATCCGTGTTCTTT
TRBD2,TRBJ2-1,once,TRBV7-2,CASSRPGLATNEQFF,TGTGCCAGCAGTCGGCCGGGACTAGCCACTAATGAGCAGTTCTTC